This T cell receptor (beta chain) was recovered during a study of blood T cells in healthy people across ages. Overall study results and limits: More naive CD4+ cells and higher diversity were found in long-lived than in aged donors. The study regarded diversity estimates from one million T cells as underestimates.

This clonotype has more than one count but fewer than ten. Its antigen is currently unknown. There are 16 residues in the CDR3. CDR1 is MDHEN, CDR2 SYDVKM, per germline. J lost 0 bases, V lost 4 bases, and 1 base had no gene match. The authors ran a second PCR of about 6 to 12 cycles using a sample-barcoded 5' primer and a J-beta primer mix. Each CDR3 protein gets one entry after TCRdb re-called the 5' RACE reads with MiXCR. The repertoire holds approximately 680,000 distinct CDR3 sequences, with approximately 29% as singletons. The chain joins TRBV28 to TRBJ2-5, with 14 bases lining up with TRBD2. Sequencing input: blood. The TCR comes from a woman older than 75 in good health. CDR3: CASSWTSGGYQETQYF. In nucleotides, the CDR3 is TGTGCCAGCAGTTGGACTAGCGGGGGGTACCAAGAGACCCAGTACTTC.